The rows below give T cell receptor beta chains drawn from one sample of a study of cytomegalovirus exposure and HLA in healthy donors. TCRdb's table, derived via immunoSEQ multiplex PCR, lists solely in-frame clones and lacks some. The repertoire has 220,000 or so clones, more than 75% of them found once; the top ten carry 2% to 2.5%. Sequencing was carried out using PBMCs. The receptors stem from a woman aged 18-30 years in good health and CMV-seropositive. The conserved cysteine and the conserved F or W are not part of the CDR3 here. The D gene is left open where the match is weak.

.	TRBJ1-1	TRBV19	ASSTLTALNTEAF
.	TRBJ2-7	TRBV27	ASSLNEGVYEQY
TRBD1	TRBJ2-1	TRBV27	ASSPIPAGGGVNEQF
TRBD1	TRBJ1-2	TRBV27	ASGPGQFYGYT
TRBD1	TRBJ1-1	TRBV27	ASSSLGQASYLNTEAF
TRBD1	TRBJ1-4	TRBV6-5	ASSYFSGQGREKLF
.	TRBJ2-1	TRBV14	ASSQVGYNEQF
TRBD1	TRBJ1-1	TRBV2	ASSRTGGTEAF
.	TRBJ2-7	TRBV28	ASSRDAGVHEQY
TRBD2	TRBJ2-1	TRBV23-1	AGGTSGGLGGYNEQF
.	TRBJ2-3	TRBV20-1	SANRPDTQY
.	TRBJ1-5	TRBV12-2	ASRHGQDSNQPQH
.	TRBJ1-2	TRBV5-6	ASSLTVYYGYT
.	TRBJ1-2	TRBV19	ATEDKDNYGYT
TRBD2	TRBJ2-7	TRBV27	ASIGLAGGFPYEQY
TRBD1	TRBJ1-5	TRBV7-9	ASSLLQGTGDNQPQH
.	TRBJ1-1	TRBV6-5	ASSYAGGGTEAF
.	TRBJ2-1	TRBV11-3	ASSYERGHEQF
TRBD2	TRBJ2-7	TRBV2	ASSPTAGSHYEQY
TRBD1	TRBJ2-7	TRBV10-1	ASSESATGGGEQY
.	TRBJ1-1	TRBV7-6	ASSQVPNTEAF
.	TRBJ1-1	TRBV29-1	SVEDIRGNTEAF
.	TRBJ1-5	TRBV10-2	ASARTLEPNQPQH
.	TRBJ1-3	TRBV9	ASSPRDISGNTIY
.	TRBJ2-7	TRBV30	AWSVTPSYEQY
.	TRBJ1-2	TRBV19	ASSWGGVYGYT
TRBD1	TRBJ2-7	TRBV7-6	ASRKSGAGGNEQY
.	TRBJ1-2	TRBV28	ASRRPQIYGYT
TRBD1	TRBJ1-2	TRBV27	ASRTVDRSGYGYT
TRBD1	TRBJ1-2	TRBV4-1	ASSRVPGTGNSRGYT
TRBD1	TRBJ1-2	TRBV6-6	ASSEGQGADYGYT